The 11 T cell receptor beta chains presented below share a single source sample, sequenced in a study of T cell changes during pregnancy in multiple sclerosis. The table came from immunoSEQ multiplex PCR; TCRdb's copy has only in-frame clones and leaves some out. This sample has about 43,000 clones, with about 87% found just once. This material consisted of peripheral blood, taken in the first trimester of pregnancy. Source of these receptors: a female donor in good health, enrolled as a control in a pregnancy study.

V gene TRBV28 combines with J gene TRBJ2-7; TRBD2 matches 12 bases. The CDR3 consists of 15 residues. V was pared by 7 bases and J by 6 bases, with 10 bases of the junction left unmatched. Germline-derived CDR1 and CDR2 are MDHEN and SYDVKM. The CDR3 DNA sequence: TGTGCCAGCACCCCTAGCGGGAGGGCCTTCTCCGAGCAGTACTTC. This gives the protein CASTPSGRAFSEQYF.

The chain combines TRBV6-1 with TRBJ2-5; no definite D call. Looked up from germline, CDR1 is MNHNS and CDR2 is SASEGT. The CDR3 contains 13 residues. The V end was cut by 1 base, the J end by 1 base, with 4 bases between. The CDR3 sequence is CASSEGIQETQYF. CDR3 sequence (DNA): TGTGCCAGCAGTGAAGGTATCCAAGAGACCCAGTACTTC.

This sequence joins TRBV6-4 and TRBJ2-6; D remains ambiguous. The CDR3 has 14 residues. CDR1 and CDR2 from the germline V gene are MRHNA and SNTAGT. The ends were cut back, 3 bases at V and 2 bases at J, with 5 bases in the middle. CDR3 coding DNA: TGTGCCAGCAGTGAGAGTCCTGGGGCCAACGTCCTGACTTTC. The encoded protein is CASSESPGANVLTF.

The rearrangement uses TRBV23-1 and TRBJ1-1; D remains ambiguous. TRBV23-1 is designated an ORF whose function remains uncertain. Trimming cost V 2 bases and J 2 bases, with 30 bases left between them. The CDR3 is 21 residues long. The chain's CDR3 is CASSQTPVKWSQAGKNTEAFF. DNA of the CDR3: TGCGCCAGCAGTCAAACCCCGGTTAAGTGGAGTCAGGCGGGGAAAAACACTGAAGCTTTCTTT.

The J gene is TRBJ1-2, the V gene TRBV2, with TRBD1 as a possible D gene (5 bases). CDR3 length equals 14 residues. The V and J ends lost 6 bases and 8 bases respectively, with 19 bases between them. Germline CDR1 reads SNHLY; CDR2 reads FYNNEI. The CDR3 DNA reads as TGTGCCAGCAGAGCCTACTCCGGGCGGGGCGGCTACACCTTC. Translated: CASRAYSGRGGYTF.

In this sample, this clone turned up a few times. The rearrangement joins TRBV7-9 to TRBJ1-1, with 7 nucleotides matching TRBD1. The CDR3 consists of 14 residues. The V and J ends lost 3 bases and 1 base, in that order; junction bases with no gene match: 2. Germline V gene lookup returns CDR1 SEHNR and CDR2 FQNEAQ (reference sequence). The CDR3 DNA reads as TGTGCCAGCAGCTTCAAGGGGGCGAACACTGAAGCTTTCTTT. It is translated as CASSFKGANTEAFF. Together with reference TRBV7-9 and TRBJ1-1, the CDR3 gives the full variable domain: DTGVSQNPRHKITKRGQNVTFRCDPISEHNRLYWYRQTLGQGPEFLTYFQNEAQLEKSRLLSDRFSAERPKGSFSTLEIQRTEQGDSAMYLCASSFKGANTEAFFGQGTRLTVV.

The genes are TRBV7-3 and TRBJ2-3; 8 nucleotides align to TRBD2. The germline gives CDR1 SGHTA, CDR2 FQGTGA. The CDR3 length is 15 residues. Losses at the gene ends were 2 bases for V and 1 base for J; bases not matched to a gene: 2. CDR3 region: CASSLGAGGTDTQYF. As DNA, the CDR3 is TGTGCCAGCAGCTTAGGAGCGGGGGGCACAGATACGCAGTATTTT.

The chain recombines TRBV28 with TRBJ1-2; TRBD1 agrees at 9 bases. The V gene's germline CDR1 is MDHEN and CDR2 SYDVKM. With V trimmed by 3 bases and J by 0 bases, 2 bases remained unmatched. This CDR3 spans 15 amino acids. CDR3 sequence: CASSLTGGSNYGYTF. The CDR3 DNA reads TGTGCCAGCAGTTTGACAGGGGGATCTAACTATGGCTACACCTTC.

The chain combines TRBV27 with TRBJ2-3, with 14 bases aligning to TRBD2. V was pared by 6 bases and J by 4 bases, with 3 bases of the junction left unmatched. The CDR3 has 15 residues. CDR1 and CDR2 from the germline V gene are MNHEY and SMNVEV (reference sequence). The CDR3 is CASRGTSGSADTQYF. DNA for the CDR3: TGTGCCAGCAGGGGGACTAGCGGGAGCGCAGATACGCAGTATTTT.

By share, this clone ranks as medium-sized. V usage is TRBV4-2 and J usage is TRBJ2-2, with 9 bases aligning to TRBD1. CDR1 LGHNA and CDR2 YNFKEQ come from the germline V gene. The CDR3 covers 16 residues. V gave up 0 bases and J gave up 6 bases; unmatched junction bases: 5. CDR3 sequence: CASSQDWGQGAGELFF. The DNA for the CDR3 is TGTGCCAGCAGCCAAGATTGGGGACAGGGTGCCGGGGAGCTGTTTTTT.

A single count supports this clone. The genes are TRBV6-5 and TRBJ2-7, with TRBD1 matching 9 bases. CDR1 and CDR2 from the germline V gene are MNHEY and SVGAGI. Unmatched junction bases numbered 12, after V lost 0 bases and J lost 9 bases. The CDR3 is made up of 16 amino acids. The CDR3: CASSYSPGQGYVVQYF. The CDR3 nucleotides read TGTGCCAGCAGTTACTCCCCGGGACAGGGCTACGTTGTGCAGTACTTC.